Listed here are 8 T cell receptor beta chains from one sample, sequenced in a study of T cell repertoires in cytomegalovirus infection. In TCRdb, the reads were re-called with MiXCR into one record per CDR3 protein. The data hold fewer than 200,000 distinct CDR3 sequences, with approximately 20% observed a single time. Sequencing was carried out using PBMCs. These receptor sequences come from a human donor in good health (CMV status not recorded). Some clones in this sample may be carry-over from other donors' samples.

This clonotype was counted ten times or more. The chain recombines TRBV7-8 with TRBJ1-5; 7 nucleotides line up with TRBD1. The CDR3 spans 15 residues. Germline lookup yields CDR1 SGHVS and CDR2 FQNEAQ. Trimming removed 5 bases from V and 6 bases from J; junction bases left unmatched: 10. The CDR3 is CASSPTGIGSQPQHF. CDR3 bases: TGTGCCAGCAGCCCGACAGGGATTGGTAGTCAGCCCCAGCATTTT.

This clonotype was observed a handful of times. The chain employs TRBV19 and TRBJ1-5, with D maybe TRBD1 (5 bases). This CDR3 is 13 amino acids long. V lost 6 bases and J 1 base, leaving 7 bases between the germline ends. Germline V gene data show CDR1 as LNHDA and CDR2 as SQIVND (reference sequence). CDR3 coding DNA: TGTGCCAGTAGGGGGACGAGCAATCAGCCCCAGCATTTT. Protein sequence: CASRGTSNQPQHF.

This clonotype has more than one count but fewer than ten. This chain uses TRBV28 with TRBJ2-3; 10 nucleotides align to TRBD1. V shed 3 bases and J 3 bases; nucleotides not matched to a gene: 9. Germline CDR1 MDHEN, CDR2 SYDVKM. This CDR3 is built from 17 residues. The DNA of the CDR3 is TGTGCCAGCAGTTTCGACATGCGGGGACAGGGGACAGATACGCAGTATTTT. Residues: CASSFDMRGQGTDTQYF. Full variable domain (rest looked up from reference TRBV28 and TRBJ2-3): DVKVTQSSRYLVKRTGEKVFLECVQDMDHENMFWYRQDPGLGLRLIYFSYDVKMKEKGDIPEGYSVSREKKERFSLILESASTNQTSMYLCASSFDMRGQGTDTQYFGPGTRLTVL.

This clonotype occurred a few times. This chain links TRBV29-1 with TRBJ2-5; TRBD2 is a possible D gene (5 bases). V was clipped by 0 bases and J by 9 bases, with 14 bases between them. The CDR3 sequence is 13 residues long. CDR1 and CDR2 from the germline V gene are SQVTM and ANQGSEA. Written as DNA, the CDR3 is TGCAGCGTTGAAGATCGTCAACCCGGGGCCCAGTACTTC. Translated: CSVEDRQPGAQYF.

This clonotype was counted at least ten times. The chain couples TRBV6-5 to TRBJ1-3; a possible D gene is TRBD1 (5 bases). The CDR3 spans 14 residues. V was cut by 2 bases and J by 3 bases, with 8 bases left in between. Germline V lookup: CDR1 MNHEY, CDR2 SVGAGI. CDR3 DNA sequence: TGTGCCAGCAGTTACATGCAGGGTGGAAACACCATATATTTT. It specifies CASSYMQGGNTIYF.

As for this clonotype: A much larger clonotype is one base distant, so this may be a read error. This sequence joins TRBV11-2 and TRBJ1-1; D possibly corresponds to TRBD1 (5 bases). This CDR3 comprises 15 residues. CDR1 is SGHAT and CDR2 is FQNNGV in the germline V gene. The V end was cut by 1 base, the J end by 6 bases, with 15 bases between. CDR3 DNA sequence: TGTGCCAGCAGCTTAGGGATGGGGGTCGGGGCTGAAGCTTTCTTT. Its protein is CASSLGMGVGAEAFF.

This clonotype was observed a handful of times. The chain uses TRBV5-5 and TRBJ2-3; 7 bases align to TRBD2. Per the germline V gene, CDR1 is SGHKS and CDR2 is YYEKEE (reference sequence). The trim removed 0 bases at V and 7 bases at J, leaving 5 bases unmatched. The CDR3 is 14 amino acids. The CDR3 region has the DNA TGTGCCAGCAGCTTGGACAGCGGGACGAATACGCAGTATTTT. This codes for CASSLDSGTNTQYF.

This clonotype was counted at least ten times. This rearrangement joins TRBV7-8 to TRBJ2-1, with TRBD1 matching 7 bases. CDR1 and CDR2 (germline): SGHVS, FQNEAQ. The CDR3 spans 16 residues. The V and J ends lost 5 bases and 0 bases, in that order; junction bases with no gene match: 7. This CDR3 reads CASSQEWTGSYNEQFF. In DNA, the CDR3 is TGTGCCAGCAGCCAAGAGTGGACAGGCTCCTACAATGAGCAGTTCTTC.